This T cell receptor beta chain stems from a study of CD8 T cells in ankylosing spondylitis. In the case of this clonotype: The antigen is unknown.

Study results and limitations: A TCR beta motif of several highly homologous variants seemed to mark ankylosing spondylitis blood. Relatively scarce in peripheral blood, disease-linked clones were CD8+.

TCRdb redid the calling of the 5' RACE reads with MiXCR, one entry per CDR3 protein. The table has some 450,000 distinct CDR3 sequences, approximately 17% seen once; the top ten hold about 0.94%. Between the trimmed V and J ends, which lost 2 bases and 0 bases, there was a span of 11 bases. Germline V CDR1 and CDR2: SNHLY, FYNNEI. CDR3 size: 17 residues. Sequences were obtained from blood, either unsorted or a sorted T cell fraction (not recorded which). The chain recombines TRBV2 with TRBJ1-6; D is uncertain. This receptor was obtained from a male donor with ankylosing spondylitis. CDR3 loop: CASSEQTYLSYNSPLHF. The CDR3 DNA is TGTGCCAGCAGTGAACAGACATATCTCTCCTATAATTCACCCCTCCACTTT.